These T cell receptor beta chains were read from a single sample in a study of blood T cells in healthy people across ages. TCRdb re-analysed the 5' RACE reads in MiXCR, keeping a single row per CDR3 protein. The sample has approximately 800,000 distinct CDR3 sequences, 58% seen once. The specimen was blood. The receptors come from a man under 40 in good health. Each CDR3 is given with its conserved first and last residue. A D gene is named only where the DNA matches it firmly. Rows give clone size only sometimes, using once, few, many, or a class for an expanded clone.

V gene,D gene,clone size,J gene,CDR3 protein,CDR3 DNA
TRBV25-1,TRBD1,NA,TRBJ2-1,CAGRGTAYKEQFF,TGTGCCGGCAGGGGGACAGCTTACAAGGAGCAGTTCTTC
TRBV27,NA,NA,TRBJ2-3,CASSIDRLADMQYF,TGTGCCAGCAGTATTGACAGGTTGGCAGATATGCAGTATTTT
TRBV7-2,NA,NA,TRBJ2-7,CASSPDAYEQYF,TGTGCCAGCAGCCCGGACGCCTACGAGCAGTACTTC
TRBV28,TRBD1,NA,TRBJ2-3,CASREVGQGEDTQYF,TGTGCCAGCAGGGAAGTCGGACAGGGGGAAGATACGCAGTATTTT
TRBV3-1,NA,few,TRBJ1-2,CASSLGGGPGYGYTF,TGTGCCAGCAGCCTTGGCGGAGGGCCGGGATATGGCTACACCTTC
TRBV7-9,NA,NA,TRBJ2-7,CASSLVEGLGTNEQYF,TGTGCCAGCAGCTTAGTAGAGGGTCTCGGCACCAACGAGCAGTACTTC
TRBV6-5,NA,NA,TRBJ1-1,CASSPSIVAEAFF,TGTGCCAGCAGTCCCTCTATAGTCGCTGAAGCTTTCTTT
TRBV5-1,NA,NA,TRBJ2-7,CASRTGQAGDEQYF,TGCGCCAGCAGAACCGGGCAGGCCGGAGACGAGCAGTACTTC
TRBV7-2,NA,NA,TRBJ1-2,CASRDSRGVGGYGYTF,TGTGCCAGCAGGGATTCTAGGGGGGTGGGGGGCTATGGCTACACCTTC
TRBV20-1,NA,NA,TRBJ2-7,CSARGETRTPYEQYF,TGCAGTGCTAGGGGAGAGACCAGGACCCCCTACGAGCAGTACTTC
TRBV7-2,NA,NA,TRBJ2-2,CASSRRGSSGELFF,TGTGCCAGCAGCCGGCGTGGGTCTAGCGGGGAGCTGTTTTTT
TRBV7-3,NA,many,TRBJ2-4,CASSLEGLNIQYF,TGTGCCAGCAGCTTGGAGGGTCTAAACATTCAGTACTTC
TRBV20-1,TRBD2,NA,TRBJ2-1,CSARKGLAGVHEQFF,TGCAGTGCTAGGAAGGGACTAGCGGGAGTTCATGAGCAGTTCTTC
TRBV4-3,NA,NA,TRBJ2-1,CASSQGPVGVYNEQFF,TGCGCCAGCAGCCAAGGGCCCGTAGGGGTTTACAATGAGCAGTTCTTC
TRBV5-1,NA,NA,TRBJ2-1,CASSLSRETQFF,TGCGCCAGCAGCTTATCTCGAGAGACCCAGTTCTTC
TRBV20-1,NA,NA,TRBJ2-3,CSARISGATDTQYF,TGCAGTGCTAGGATTTCAGGGGCAACAGATACGCAGTATTTT
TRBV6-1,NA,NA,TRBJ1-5,CASSQLVSSNQPQHF,TGTGCCAGCAGCCAGCTAGTGTCCAGCAATCAGCCCCAGCATTTT
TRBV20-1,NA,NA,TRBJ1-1,CSARTSHGNTEAFF,TGCAGTGCTAGGACCTCCCATGGGAACACTGAAGCTTTCTTT
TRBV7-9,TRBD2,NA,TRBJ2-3,CASSSFSGGAVEHADTQYF,TGTGCCAGCAGCTCTTTTAGCGGGGGGGCCGTCGAACACGCAGATACGCAGTATTTT
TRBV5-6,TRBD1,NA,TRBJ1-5,CASSLGTGATRPQHF,TGTGCCAGCAGCTTGGGGACAGGGGCAACTCGGCCCCAGCATTTT
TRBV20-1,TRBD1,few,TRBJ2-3,CSAPRGGGDTQYF,TGCAGTGCCCCTCGAGGGGGCGGAGATACGCAGTATTTT
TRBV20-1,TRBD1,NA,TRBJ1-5,CSASRGTGGDMGNQPQHF,TGCAGTGCTAGCCGTGGGACAGGGGGCGATATGGGCAATCAGCCCCAGCATTTT
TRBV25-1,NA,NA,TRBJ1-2,CASRSGQLGYTF,TGTGCCAGCAGGAGCGGGCAGCTTGGCTACACCTTC
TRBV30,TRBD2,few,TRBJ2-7,CAWSVTGRYEQYF,TGTGCCTGGAGTGTAACCGGGAGGTACGAGCAGTACTTC
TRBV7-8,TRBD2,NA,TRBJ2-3,CASSLGPPTSGYTDTQYF,TGTGCCAGCAGCTTAGGTCCCCCTACTAGCGGCTACACAGATACGCAGTATTTT
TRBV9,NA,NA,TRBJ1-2,CASRGNNYGYTF,TGTGCCAGCAGGGGGAATAACTATGGCTACACCTTC
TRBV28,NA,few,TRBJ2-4,CASSTHVRSAKNIQYF,TGTGCCAGCAGTACACACGTACGGTCTGCCAAAAACATTCAGTACTTC
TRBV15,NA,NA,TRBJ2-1,CATSRGIARTYNEQFF,TGTGCCACCAGCAGAGGAATAGCAAGGACGTACAATGAGCAGTTCTTC
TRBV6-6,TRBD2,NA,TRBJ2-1,CASRLAGEGYNEQFF,TGTGCCAGCAGATTAGCGGGAGAGGGTTACAATGAGCAGTTCTTC
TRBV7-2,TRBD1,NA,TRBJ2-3,CASSSLQGADTQYF,TGTGCCAGCAGCTCCCTGCAGGGGGCAGATACGCAGTATTTT
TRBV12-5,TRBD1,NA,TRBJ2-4,CASAPGQQNIQYF,TGTGCTAGTGCCCCGGGACAGCAAAACATTCAGTACTTC
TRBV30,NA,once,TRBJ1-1,CAWSVVSGQAFF,TGTGCCTGGAGTGTAGTGTCAGGCCAAGCTTTCTTT
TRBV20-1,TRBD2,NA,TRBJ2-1,CSARETSGIPYNEQFF,TGCAGTGCTAGGGAGACTAGCGGGATCCCCTACAATGAGCAGTTCTTC
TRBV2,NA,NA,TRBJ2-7,CASRTDNYEQYF,TGTGCCAGCAGGACGGACAACTACGAGCAGTACTTC
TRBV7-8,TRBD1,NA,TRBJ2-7,CASSNRGGYEQYF,TGCGCCAGCAGCAACAGGGGCGGCTACGAGCAGTACTTC
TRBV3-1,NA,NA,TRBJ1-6,CASSQELVNSPLHF,TGTGCCAGCAGCCAAGAGCTGGTGAATTCACCCCTCCACTTT
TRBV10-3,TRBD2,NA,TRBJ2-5,CATSGGLVETQYF,TGTGCCACCAGCGGGGGATTGGTAGAGACCCAGTACTTC
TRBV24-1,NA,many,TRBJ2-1,CATSDSALRMEFF,TGTGCCACCAGTGACTCGGCCCTTAGGATGGAGTTCTTC
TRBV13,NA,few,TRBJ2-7,CASSLSEGYYEQYF,TGTGCCAGCAGCTTAAGCGAGGGATACTACGAGCAGTACTTC
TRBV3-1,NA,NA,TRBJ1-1,CASSQKGAEAFF,TGTGCCAGCAGCCAAAAGGGGGCTGAAGCTTTCTTT
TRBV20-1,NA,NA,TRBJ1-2,CSARIGTYGYTF,TGCAGTGCTAGAATAGGCACCTATGGCTACACCTTC
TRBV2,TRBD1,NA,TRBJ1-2,CASSTGENYGYTF,TGTGCCAGCTCTACAGGGGAGAACTATGGCTACACCTTC
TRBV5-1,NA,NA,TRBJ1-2,CASSLDPGTYGYTF,TGCGCCAGCAGCTTGGATCCGGGCACCTATGGCTACACCTTC
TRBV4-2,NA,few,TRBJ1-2,CASSQDRGGGAGSNYGYTF,TGTGCCAGCAGCCAAGATCGGGGTGGGGGGGCCGGATCTAACTATGGCTACACCTTC
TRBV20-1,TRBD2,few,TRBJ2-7,CSARGAFAGGRRDEQYF,TGCAGTGCTAGGGGGGCTTTTGCGGGAGGGCGAAGGGACGAGCAGTACTTC
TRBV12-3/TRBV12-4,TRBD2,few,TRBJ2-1,CASSSRTSGRAVNEQFF,TGTGCCAGCAGCTCCCGGACTAGCGGGAGGGCCGTCAATGAGCAGTTCTTC